This entry is about one TCR beta chain. What it binds is unknown. The PCR used 60 Vbeta and 13 Jbeta primers. Sequencing used immunoSEQ multiplex PCR; TCRdb keeps in-frame clones, though not all of them. This table holds some 110,000 clones. The sample originates from a study of cytomegalovirus exposure and HLA in healthy donors. Trimming removed 0 bases from V and 6 bases from J; junction bases left unmatched: 7. Germline CDR1 and CDR2: SGHRS and YFSETQ. The CDR3 consists of 16 residues. Study-wide findings and caveats: In a later analysis, donors in an Asian-associated ancestry cluster reportedly had fewer N-insertions in productive TCRs than the cohort mean. Exclusion applied to some V segments, including TRBV6-2 and TRBV6-3, as they were indistinguishable. Common viral pathogens seemed to be connected with several of the most significant clusters, according to a later analysis. A later analysis showed TCR association rates differing by HLA locus, peaking at DRB1 and lowest at HLA-C.

This rearrangement joins TRBV5-1 to TRBJ2-3, with 10 bases matching TRBD2. The receptor was derived from a man in his forties in good health and CMV-seronegative. The sample comprised PBMCs. CDR3 region: CASSLAASGSGDTQYF. For the CDR3, the DNA is TGCGCCAGCAGCTTGGCGGCTAGCGGGAGTGGGGATACGCAGTATTTT. Complete variable domain (other parts from reference TRBV5-1 and TRBJ2-3): KAGVTQTPRYLIKTRGQQVTLSCSPISGHRSVSWYQQTPGQGLQFLFEYFSETQRNKGNFPGRFSGRQFSNSRSEMNVSTLELGDSALYLCASSLAASGSGDTQYFGPGTRLTVL.